One sample yielded the 16 T cell receptor beta chains listed below, sequenced in a study of monozygotic twins with inflammatory bowel disease. TCRdb reprocessed the 5' RACE reads; each CDR3 protein has one entry and no DNA is given. The data include approximately 390,000 distinct CDR3 sequences; the top ten clones carry 2.4%. The sample taken for sequencing was blood. The source is a human donor with ulcerative colitis or Crohn's disease, or a healthy co-twin of an affected twin (not recorded which).

The CDR3 region is CASSLRGGHGYTF. V is TRBV27 and J is TRBJ1-2; checking the TCRdb D call of TRBD1 is not possible without DNA. The CDR3 runs to 13 residues. Germline assignment: CDR1 MNHEY and CDR2 SMNVEV (reference sequence).

The chain has TRBV11-2 and TRBJ2-3; without DNA, the TCRdb call of TRBD1 cannot be checked. From germline, CDR1 is SGHAT and CDR2 FQNNGV. CDR3 length: 15 residues. The CDR3 sequence: CASRAPGQGTDTQYF.

This chain uses TRBV5-1 with TRBJ2-1. The CDR3 is made up of 11 amino acids. Germline CDR1 is SGHRS and CDR2 is YFSETQ. CDR3 region: CASSLTAEQFF.

The chain combines TRBV29-1 with TRBJ2-3; with no DNA, the TCRdb D assignment of TRBD2 cannot be verified. Germline loops: CDR1 SQVTM, CDR2 ANQGSEA. CDR3 length equals 15 residues. The CDR3 sequence is CSVDTREGYTDTQYF.

This chain links TRBV5-1 with TRBJ2-6; the TRBD1 assignment by TCRdb is unverifiable without DNA. CDR1 is SGHRS and CDR2 is YFSETQ in the germline V gene. This CDR3 has 15 residues. This CDR3 is CASSVTGMGANVLTF. Using reference TRBV5-1 and TRBJ2-6 for the parts outside the CDR3, the full variable domain is KAGVTQTPRYLIKTRGQQVTLSCSPISGHRSVSWYQQTPGQGLQFLFEYFSETQRNKGNFPGRFSGRQFSNSRSEMNVSTLELGDSALYLCASSVTGMGANVLTFGAGSRLTVL.

CDR3 region: CATSDNRVIGNTIYF. V is TRBV24-1 and J is TRBJ1-3; TCRdb's assignment of TRBD1 cannot be checked, as there is no DNA. CDR3 length: 15 amino acids. In germline, CDR1 is KGHDR, CDR2 SFDVKD.

The V and J genes are TRBV5-1 and TRBJ2-5. The CDR3 consists of 13 residues. CDR1 is SGHRS, CDR2 YFSETQ, per germline. The CDR3 sequence is CASSYAVQETQYF.

V is TRBV4-3 and J is TRBJ2-1. CDR1 and CDR2 from the germline V gene are LGHNA and YSLEER. This CDR3 contains 18 residues. The CDR3 sequence: CASSQEVGGLSSYNEQFF.

The rearrangement joins TRBV7-7 to TRBJ2-5; TCRdb designates TRBD1, a call that cannot be tested without DNA. Germline-derived CDR1 and CDR2 are SSHAT and FNYEAQ (reference sequence). This CDR3 has 15 amino acids. CDR3 loop: CASSVTGNQGETQYF.

The V call is TRBV7-9, the J call TRBJ2-7; the TRBD1 assignment by TCRdb is unverifiable without DNA. This CDR3 contains 13 residues. Germline V gene sequence: CDR1 SEHNR, CDR2 FQNEAQ (reference sequence). CDR3 protein: CASRAGQGYEQYF.

This chain connects TRBV20-1 to TRBJ2-4; TCRdb selects TRBD1, and the lack of DNA leaves this call unchecked. Germline V gives CDR1 DFQATT, CDR2 SNEGSKA (reference sequence). The CDR3 extends over 15 amino acids. CDR3 in amino acids: CSAGLTDIFGIIQYF.

This rearrangement joins TRBV18 to TRBJ1-5; TCRdb's D gene call, TRBD1, goes unchecked for lack of DNA. CDR1 is KGHSH and CDR2 is LQKENI in the germline V gene. The CDR3 is made up of 16 amino acids. The CDR3 loop reads CASSSGDGGSNQPQHF. Full variable domain (rest looked up from reference TRBV18 and TRBJ1-5): NAGVMQNPRHLVRRRGQEARLRCSPMKGHSHVYWYRQLPEEGLKFMVYLQKENIIDESGMPKERFSAEFPKEGPSILRIQQVVRGDSAAYFCASSSGDGGSNQPQHFGDGTRLSIL.

The V gene is TRBV7-7, the J gene TRBJ1-5. The CDR3 has 13 residues. Germline V gene data show CDR1 as SSHAT and CDR2 as FNYEAQ (reference sequence). The CDR3: CASLQPRCQPQHF.

V gene TRBV12-3 or TRBV12-4 combines with J gene TRBJ2-7; the TCRdb D gene call, TRBD2, has no DNA to confirm it. This CDR3 comprises 15 residues. The CDR3: CASSFGQARSYEQYF.

The chain links TRBV28 to TRBJ1-4; TCRdb outputs TRBD1, but without DNA this stays unchecked. This CDR3 is built from 14 residues. Germline CDR1 MDHEN, CDR2 SYDVKM. The chain's CDR3 is CASRRGQHNEKLFF.

This sequence joins TRBV5-1 and TRBJ1-1; with no DNA, the TCRdb D assignment of TRBD1 cannot be verified. Germline V CDR1 and CDR2: SGHRS, YFSETQ. The CDR3 spans 14 residues. CDR3: CASSLEGVGTEAFF.